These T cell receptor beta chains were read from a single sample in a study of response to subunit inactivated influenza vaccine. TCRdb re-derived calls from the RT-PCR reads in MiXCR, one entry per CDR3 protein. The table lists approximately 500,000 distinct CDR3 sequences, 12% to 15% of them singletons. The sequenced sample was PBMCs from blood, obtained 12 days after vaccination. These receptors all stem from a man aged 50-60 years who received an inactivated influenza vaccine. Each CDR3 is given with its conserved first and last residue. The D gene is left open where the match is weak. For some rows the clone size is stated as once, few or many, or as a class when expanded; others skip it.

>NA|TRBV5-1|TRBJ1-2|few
CASSPLGGTLNYGYTF
TGCGCCAGCAGCCCCCTCGGAGGGACGCTAAACTATGGCTACACCTTC
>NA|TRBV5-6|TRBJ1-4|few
CASSLSPGVSEKLFF
TGTGCCAGCAGCTTATCCCCAGGGGTATCCGAAAAACTGTTTTTT
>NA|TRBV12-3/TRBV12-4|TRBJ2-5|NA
CASSFGSHQETQYF
TGTGCCAGCAGTTTTGGCAGTCACCAAGAGACCCAGTACTTC
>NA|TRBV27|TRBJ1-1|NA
CASSYRRDTEAFF
TGTGCCAGCAGTTACCGGAGGGACACTGAAGCTTTCTTT
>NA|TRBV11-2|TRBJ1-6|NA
CASSSGRWDSPNSPLHF
TGTGCCAGCAGCTCAGGGCGGTGGGATTCCCCAAATTCACCCCTCCACTTT
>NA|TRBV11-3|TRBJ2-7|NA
CASSLRSTSYEQYF
TGTGCCAGCAGCTTACGTTCGACCAGCTACGAGCAGTACTTC
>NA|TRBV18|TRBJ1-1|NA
CASSPLSSGTEAFF
TGTGCCAGCTCACCACTATCCTCGGGCACTGAAGCTTTCTTT
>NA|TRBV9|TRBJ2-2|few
CASSVQANTGELFF
TGTGCCAGCAGCGTACAAGCGAACACCGGGGAGCTGTTTTTT
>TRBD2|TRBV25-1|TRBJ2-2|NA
CASSWGREDYTGELFF
TGTGCCAGCAGTTGGGGGCGGGAGGACTACACCGGGGAGCTGTTTTTT
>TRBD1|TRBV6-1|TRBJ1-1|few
CASSRTGQGVGNTEAFF
TGTGCCAGCAGTCGTACGGGACAGGGGGTCGGGAACACTGAAGCTTTCTTT
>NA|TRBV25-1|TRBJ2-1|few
CASSEYDAQGAYNEQFF
TGTGCCAGCAGTGAATATGATGCGCAGGGCGCCTACAATGAGCAGTTCTTC
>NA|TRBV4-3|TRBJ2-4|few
CASSQASTSTIQYF
TGCGCCAGCAGCCAAGCCTCGACTAGTACGATTCAGTACTTC
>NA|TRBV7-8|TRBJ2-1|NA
CASSFRTESSYNEQFF
TGTGCCAGCAGCTTTCGGACCGAGAGCTCCTACAATGAGCAGTTCTTC
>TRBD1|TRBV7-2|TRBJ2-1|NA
CASSGWDSNEQFF
TGTGCCAGCAGCGGATGGGACAGCAATGAGCAGTTCTTC
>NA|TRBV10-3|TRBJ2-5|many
CAISESPRPGARETQYF
TGTGCCATCAGTGAGTCCCCTCGGCCGGGGGCTCGAGAGACCCAGTACTTC
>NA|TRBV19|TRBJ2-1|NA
CASRRDARPSYNEQFF
TGTGCCAGTAGGAGGGACGCTCGACCCTCCTACAATGAGCAGTTCTTC
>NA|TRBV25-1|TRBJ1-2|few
CASRAGGRRLGNYGYTF
TGTGCCAGCAGAGCCGGCGGTCGCAGGCTCGGGAACTATGGCTACACCTTC
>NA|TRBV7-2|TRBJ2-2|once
CASAGTTNTGELFF
TGTGCCAGCGCCGGGACAACGAACACCGGGGAGCTGTTTTTT
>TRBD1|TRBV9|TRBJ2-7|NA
CASSSGTGFSYEQYF
TGTGCCAGCAGCTCCGGGACAGGGTTCTCCTACGAGCAGTACTTC
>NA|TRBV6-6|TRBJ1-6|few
CASSSDSQGPLHF
TGTGCCAGCAGTTCGGACAGCCAGGGGCCCCTCCACTTT
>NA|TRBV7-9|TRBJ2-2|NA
CASSPSLSLTGELFF
TGTGCCAGCAGCCCTTCTCTCTCTCTTACCGGGGAGCTGTTTTTT
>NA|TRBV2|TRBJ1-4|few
CASIIDRGMNEKLFF
TGTGCCAGCATTATAGACCGGGGCATGAACGAAAAACTGTTTTTT
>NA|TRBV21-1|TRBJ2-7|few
CASSKAVSEQYF
TGTGCCAGCAGCAAAGCCGTCTCCGAGCAGTACTTC
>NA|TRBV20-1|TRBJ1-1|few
CSAYIGRAFF
TGCAGTGCTTACATTGGAAGGGCTTTCTTT
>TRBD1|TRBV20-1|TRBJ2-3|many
CSASGQGSTDTQYF
TGCAGTGCATCGGGACAGGGGAGCACAGATACGCAGTATTTT
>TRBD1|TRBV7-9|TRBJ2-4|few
CASSKSRDRPNIQYF
TGTGCCAGCAGCAAGAGTAGGGACAGGCCCAACATTCAGTACTTC
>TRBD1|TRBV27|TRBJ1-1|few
CASRGGYTEAFF
TGTGCCAGCAGAGGGGGCTACACTGAAGCTTTCTTT
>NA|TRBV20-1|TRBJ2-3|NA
CSARDRRDTQYF
TGCAGTGCTAGAGATCGTCGAGATACGCAGTATTTT
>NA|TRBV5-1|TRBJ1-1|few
CASSLVRGWNTEAFF
TGCGCCAGCAGCTTGGTTCGGGGGTGGAACACTGAAGCTTTCTTT
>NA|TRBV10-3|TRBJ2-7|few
CAISQKGGSYEQYF
TGTGCCATCAGTCAAAAGGGGGGATCCTACGAGCAGTACTTC
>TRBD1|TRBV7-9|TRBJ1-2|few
CASSPLGQDGYGYTF
TGTGCCAGCAGCCCTTTGGGACAGGATGGTTATGGCTACACCTTC
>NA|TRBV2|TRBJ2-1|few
CASRAFSYNEQFF
TGTGCCAGCAGGGCGTTCTCCTACAATGAGCAGTTCTTC
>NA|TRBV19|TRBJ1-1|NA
CASSTPTGALNTEAFF
TGTGCCAGTAGTACACCTACAGGTGCGCTGAACACTGAAGCTTTCTTT
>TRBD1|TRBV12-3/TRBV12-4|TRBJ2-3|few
CASSSTGGIADTQYF
TGTGCCAGCAGCTCAACAGGGGGCATAGCAGATACGCAGTATTTT
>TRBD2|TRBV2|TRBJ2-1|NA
CASRARGGSFNEQFF
TGTGCCAGCAGAGCGCGGGGGGGCTCCTTCAATGAGCAGTTCTTC
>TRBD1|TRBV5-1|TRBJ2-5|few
CASSRTGALQETQYF
TGCGCCAGCAGCAGGACAGGGGCGCTACAAGAGACCCAGTACTTC
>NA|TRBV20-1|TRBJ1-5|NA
CSASVIGAVSNQPQHF
TGCAGTGCTAGCGTCATAGGTGCAGTCTCGAATCAGCCCCAGCATTTT
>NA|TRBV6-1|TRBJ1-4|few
CASSASSGLMEKLFF
TGTGCCAGCAGTGCTTCCTCAGGGCTCATGGAAAAACTGTTTTTT
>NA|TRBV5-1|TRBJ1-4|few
CASSLNREDEKLFF
TGCGCCAGCAGCTTGAACAGGGAGGACGAAAAACTGTTTTTT
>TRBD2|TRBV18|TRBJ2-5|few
CASSRIGTSGGQETQYF
TGTGCCAGCTCACGGATCGGGACTAGCGGGGGCCAAGAGACCCAGTACTTC
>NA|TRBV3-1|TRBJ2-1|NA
CASSQGAKLFNEQFF
TGTGCCAGCAGCCAGGGGGCGAAGTTATTCAATGAGCAGTTCTTC
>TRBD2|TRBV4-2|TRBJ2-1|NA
CASSQEERGAGGNEQFF
TGTGCCAGCAGCCAAGAGGAGCGGGGGGCCGGAGGGAATGAGCAGTTCTTC
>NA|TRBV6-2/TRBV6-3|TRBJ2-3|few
CASSYLGAWTSTDTQYF
TGTGCCAGCAGTTACTTAGGCGCCTGGACTAGCACAGATACGCAGTATTTT
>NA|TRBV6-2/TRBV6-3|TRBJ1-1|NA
CASSGRIEHSEAFF
TGTGCCAGCAGTGGACGGATTGAACACTCTGAAGCTTTCTTT
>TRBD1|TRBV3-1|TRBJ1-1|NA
CASSHGTGGAGTEAFF
TGTGCCAGCAGCCATGGGACAGGGGGCGCGGGCACTGAAGCTTTCTTT
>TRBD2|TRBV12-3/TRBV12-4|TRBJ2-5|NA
CASKTLVGGGETQYF
TGTGCCAGCAAGACATTAGTCGGCGGGGGAGAGACCCAGTACTTC
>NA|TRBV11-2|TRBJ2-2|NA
CASITSGGFTGELFF
TGTGCCAGCATTACTTCCGGAGGGTTCACCGGGGAGCTGTTTTTT
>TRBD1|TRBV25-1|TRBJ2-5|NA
CASTEGDRGAQETQYF
TGTGCCAGCACCGAAGGCGACAGGGGGGCCCAAGAGACCCAGTACTTC
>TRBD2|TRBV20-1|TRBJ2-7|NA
CSAQREGYEQYF
TGCAGTGCTCAGCGGGAAGGGTACGAGCAGTACTTC
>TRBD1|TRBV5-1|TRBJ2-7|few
CASSSPGPTGGSYEQYF
TGCGCCAGCAGCTCCCCGGGACCGACAGGGGGCTCCTACGAGCAGTACTTC
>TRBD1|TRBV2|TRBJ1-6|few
CASSEGGTGGFGSPLHF
TGTGCCAGCAGTGAGGGGGGAACAGGGGGATTTGGATCACCCCTCCACTTT
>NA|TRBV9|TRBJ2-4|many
CASSVSLENIQYF
TGTGCCAGCAGCGTAAGCCTCGAAAACATTCAGTACTTC
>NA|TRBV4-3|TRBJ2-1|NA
CASSQANREVNEQFF
TGCGCCAGCAGCCAAGCGAACAGGGAGGTAAATGAGCAGTTCTTC